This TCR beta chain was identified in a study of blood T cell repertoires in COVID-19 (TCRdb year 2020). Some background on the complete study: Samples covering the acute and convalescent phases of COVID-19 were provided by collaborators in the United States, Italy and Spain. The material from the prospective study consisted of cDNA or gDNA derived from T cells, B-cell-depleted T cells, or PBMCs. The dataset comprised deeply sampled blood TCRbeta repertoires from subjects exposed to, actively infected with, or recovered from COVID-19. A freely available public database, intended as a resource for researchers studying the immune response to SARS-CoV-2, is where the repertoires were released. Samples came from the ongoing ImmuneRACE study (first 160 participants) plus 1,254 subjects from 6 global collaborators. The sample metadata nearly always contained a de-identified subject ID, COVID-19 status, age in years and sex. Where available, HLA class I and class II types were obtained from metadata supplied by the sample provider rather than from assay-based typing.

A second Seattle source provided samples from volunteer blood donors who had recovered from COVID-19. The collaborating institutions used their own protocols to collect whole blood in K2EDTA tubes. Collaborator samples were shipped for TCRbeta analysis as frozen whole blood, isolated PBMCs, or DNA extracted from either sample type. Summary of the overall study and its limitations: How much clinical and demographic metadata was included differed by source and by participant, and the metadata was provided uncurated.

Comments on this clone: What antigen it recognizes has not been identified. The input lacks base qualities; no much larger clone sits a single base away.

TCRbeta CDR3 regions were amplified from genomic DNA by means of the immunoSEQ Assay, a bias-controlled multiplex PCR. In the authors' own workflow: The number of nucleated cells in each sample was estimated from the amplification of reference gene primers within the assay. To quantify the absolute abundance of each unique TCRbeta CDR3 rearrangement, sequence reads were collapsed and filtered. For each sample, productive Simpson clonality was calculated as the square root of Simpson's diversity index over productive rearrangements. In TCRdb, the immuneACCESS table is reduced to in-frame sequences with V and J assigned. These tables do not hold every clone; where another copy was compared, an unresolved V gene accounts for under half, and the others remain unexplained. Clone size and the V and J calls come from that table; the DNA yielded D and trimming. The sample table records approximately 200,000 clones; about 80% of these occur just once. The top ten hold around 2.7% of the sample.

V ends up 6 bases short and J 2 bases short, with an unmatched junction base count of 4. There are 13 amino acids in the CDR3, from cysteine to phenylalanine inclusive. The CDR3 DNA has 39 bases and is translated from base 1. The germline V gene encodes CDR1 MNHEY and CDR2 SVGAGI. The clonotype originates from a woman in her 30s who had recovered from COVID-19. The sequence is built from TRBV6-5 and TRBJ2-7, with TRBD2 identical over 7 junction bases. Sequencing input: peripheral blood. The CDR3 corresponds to CASSSRGAYEQYF. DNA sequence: TGTGCCAGCAGCAGTCGGGGGGCCTACGAGCAGTACTTC.